The next 28 T cell receptor beta chains were all read from a single sample in a study of monozygotic twins with inflammatory bowel disease. TCRdb derives one entry per CDR3 protein from the 5' RACE reads, leaving out DNA. The sample includes hundreds of thousands of distinct CDR3 sequences. The sample comprised blood. The receptors here all came from a human donor with ulcerative colitis or Crohn's disease, or a healthy co-twin of an affected twin (not recorded which).

The genes are TRBV5-1 and TRBJ1-5; TCRdb outputs TRBD1, but without DNA this stays unchecked. The CDR3 is made up of 14 amino acids. Germline assignment: CDR1 SGHRS and CDR2 YFSETQ. CDR3 region: CASLAPGINQPQHF. The full variable domain, in which reference TRBV5-1 and TRBJ1-5 provide the parts outside the CDR3, is KAGVTQTPRYLIKTRGQQVTLSCSPISGHRSVSWYQQTPGQGLQFLFEYFSETQRNKGNFPGRFSGRQFSNSRSEMNVSTLELGDSALYLCASLAPGINQPQHFGDGTRLSIL.

The gene calls are TRBV20-1 and TRBJ2-7; the TCRdb call, TRBD1, lacks DNA for checking. The CDR3 runs 14 residues. Per the germline V gene, CDR1 is DFQATT and CDR2 is SNEGSKA (reference sequence). The CDR3 here is CSARHRGNSHEQYF.

This chain links TRBV10-3 with TRBJ1-5; the TCRdb D gene call, TRBD1, has no DNA to confirm it. CDR1 is ENHRY and CDR2 is SYGVKD in the germline V gene. The CDR3 is 16 residues long. This chain's CDR3 is CAISESRPGTNQPQHF.

The chain links TRBV3-1 to TRBJ2-3; TCRdb's D call, TRBD1, is unchecked because there is no DNA. This CDR3 region has 13 residues. Germline CDR1 is LGHDT and CDR2 is YNNKEL (reference sequence). CDR3 sequence: CASSYREPDTQYF.

The V and J genes are TRBV29-1 and TRBJ2-2. The length of the CDR3 is 12 residues. Germline V lookup: CDR1 SQVTM, CDR2 ANQGSEA. The CDR3 sequence: CSFDRDTGELFF.

The CDR3 region is CASSYQMNTEAFF. The chain is built from TRBV6-6 and TRBJ1-1. The germline gives CDR1 MNHNY, CDR2 SVGAGI (reference sequence). The CDR3 spans 13 residues.

The rearrangement uses TRBV20-1 and TRBJ2-3; the D call from TCRdb, TRBD1, cannot be confirmed without DNA. This CDR3 is built from 17 residues. The V gene's germline CDR1 is DFQATT and CDR2 SNEGSKA (reference sequence). CDR3 amino acids: CSARGGSVRGRTDTQYF.

V gene TRBV6-5 combines with J gene TRBJ2-7; TCRdb outputs TRBD1, but without DNA this stays unchecked. CDR3 length: 15 amino acids. Germline CDR1 is MNHEY and CDR2 is SVGAGI. CDR3 in amino acids: CASSYSGQGAREQYF.

This sequence joins TRBV11-2 and TRBJ2-3; lacking DNA, the TRBD1 call made by TCRdb goes unchecked. The CDR3 is made up of 15 amino acids. Germline CDR1 and CDR2: SGHAT and FQNNGV. CDR3: CASTTGTGNADTQYF.

This rearrangement joins TRBV29-1 to TRBJ2-7; TCRdb picks TRBD1, but there is no DNA to check that call. CDR1 and CDR2 from the germline V gene are SQVTM and ANQGSEA. The CDR3 runs to 13 residues. CDR3 in amino acids: CSAMGQGAYEQYF.

The V call is TRBV11-2, the J call TRBJ2-3. Germline V gene data show CDR1 as SGHAT and CDR2 as FQNNGV. The CDR3 runs 12 residues. This CDR3 is CASRLSTDTQYF. Filled out from reference TRBV11-2 and TRBJ2-3, the complete variable domain reads EAGVAQSPRYKIIEKRQSVAFWCNPISGHATLYWYQQILGQGPKLLIQFQNNGVVDDSQLPKDRFSAERLKGVDSTLKIQPAKLEDSAVYLCASRLSTDTQYFGPGTRLTVL.

The chain has TRBV18 and TRBJ2-1; TCRdb returns TRBD2, unconfirmable since there is no DNA. Germline values: CDR1 KGHSH, CDR2 LQKENI. The CDR3 is 16 amino acids. This CDR3 reads CASSRILAGGLNEQFF.

CDR3 region: CSAREGSGSYNEQFF. This chain joins TRBV20-1 and TRBJ2-1; as DNA is missing, the TRBD2 call by TCRdb cannot be tested. Germline V gene sequence: CDR1 DFQATT, CDR2 SNEGSKA (reference sequence). The CDR3 has 15 amino acids.

The chain joins TRBV12-3 or TRBV12-4 to TRBJ2-2; absent DNA, TCRdb's TRBD1 call cannot be checked. The CDR3 is 14 amino acids. CDR3 amino acids: CASSFTGGGGELFF.

The chain has TRBV5-1 and TRBJ1-1; TCRdb's assignment of TRBD1 cannot be checked, as there is no DNA. Per the germline V gene, CDR1 is SGHRS and CDR2 is YFSETQ. The CDR3 totals 15 residues. The chain's CDR3 is CASSWTQGSGTEAFF.

The V and J genes are TRBV7-2 and TRBJ2-7; TCRdb's D call of TRBD2 is untestable without DNA. This CDR3 contains 16 residues. Germline V gives CDR1 SGHTA, CDR2 FQGNSA. The CDR3 here is CASSLGGGRARYEQYF.

The chain couples TRBV28 to TRBJ1-5. CDR1 MDHEN and CDR2 SYDVKM come from the germline V gene. The CDR3 extends over 13 amino acids. The CDR3 protein is CASSFVSNQPQHF.

V gene TRBV3-1 combines with J gene TRBJ2-7; absent DNA, TCRdb's TRBD2 call cannot be checked. There are 15 residues in the CDR3. The germline V gene encodes CDR1 LGHDT and CDR2 YNNKEL (reference sequence). CDR3: CASSQEGLAWYEQYF.

The genes are TRBV9 and TRBJ2-3; TCRdb's D call, TRBD2, is unchecked because there is no DNA. The CDR3 is made up of 16 amino acids. Germline V CDR1 and CDR2: SGDLS, YYNGEE. The CDR3 region is CASSVYGVTGGDTQYF.

The chain links TRBV19 to TRBJ1-4; TCRdb reports TRBD1, a call that lacks DNA to check it against. The V gene's germline CDR1 is LNHDA and CDR2 SQIVND (reference sequence). The CDR3 spans 15 residues. CDR3 amino acids: CASRIAGTRHEKLFF.

The CDR3 protein is CASSPLSGPGDYEQYF. This chain joins TRBV6-5 and TRBJ2-7; with no DNA, the TCRdb D assignment of TRBD1 cannot be verified. Germline-derived CDR1 and CDR2 are MNHEY and SVGAGI. This CDR3 comprises 16 residues.

The chain couples TRBV10-3 to TRBJ1-1. Germline V gene data show CDR1 as ENHRY and CDR2 as SYGVKD. CDR3 length: 13 residues. CDR3 loop: CAYTWGENTEAFF.

The CDR3 sequence: CAWSANRETQYF. The chain uses TRBV30 and TRBJ2-5; TCRdb calls TRBD1, which cannot be checked without DNA. Germline CDR1 is GTSNPN and CDR2 is SVGIG (reference sequence). CDR3 length: 12 residues.

This rearrangement joins TRBV20-1 to TRBJ2-5; TCRdb outputs TRBD1, but without DNA this stays unchecked. The germline V gene encodes CDR1 DFQATT and CDR2 SNEGSKA (reference sequence). CDR3 length equals 11 residues. CDR3 protein: CSADRAETQYF.

The chain employs TRBV12-3 or TRBV12-4 and TRBJ1-5; TCRdb returns TRBD1, unconfirmable since there is no DNA. The CDR3 is 15 residues long. CDR3 sequence: CASRGQPYSNQPQQF.

The rearrangement uses TRBV29-1 and TRBJ2-2. This CDR3 has 13 residues. Germline CDR1 is SQVTM and CDR2 is ANQGSEA. The CDR3 loop is CSANHGNTGELFF.

The V call is TRBV5-1, the J call TRBJ1-2; the D call of TRBD1 rests on TCRdb alone, since no DNA is present to check it. The CDR3 has 13 amino acids. Per the germline V gene, CDR1 is SGHRS and CDR2 is YFSETQ. The CDR3 reads CASSRGDGAGYTF.

V is TRBV20-1 and J is TRBJ1-1; TCRdb's D call, TRBD1, is unchecked because there is no DNA. CDR3 length: 15 amino acids. Germline CDR1 is DFQATT and CDR2 is SNEGSKA (reference sequence). The CDR3 is CSATPDRGGRAEAFF.